The 22 T cell receptor beta chains in this list originate from one sample, sequenced in a study of cytomegalovirus exposure and HLA in healthy donors. A multiplex PCR was run with 60 Vbeta primers and 13 Jbeta primers. Sequencing was performed with immunoSEQ multiplex PCR; in TCRdb, only in-frame clones are kept and a portion is missing. The sample data list around 77,000 clones. The sample taken for sequencing was PBMCs. The receptors stem from a man between 45 and 60 years old in good health and CMV-seropositive.

V and J are TRBV5-6 and TRBJ2-5; 7 nucleotides agree with TRBD2. V gave up 0 bases and J gave up 4 bases; unmatched junction bases: 12. CDR3 length equals 17 residues. Per the germline V gene, CDR1 is SGHDT and CDR2 is YYEEEE. The CDR3 spells CASSLESRGGAGETQYF. As DNA, the CDR3 is TGTGCCAGCAGCTTGGAGTCTCGCGGGGGTGCTGGAGAGACCCAGTACTTC.

The chain recombines TRBV15 with TRBJ2-7; D is ambiguous. Germline-derived CDR1 and CDR2 are LNHNV and YYDKDF (reference sequence). The CDR3 runs 14 residues. Deletions cut 0 bases from V and 5 bases from J, with 11 bases between. The CDR3 spells CATSRDKRWDEQYF. The CDR3 DNA follows: TGTGCCACCAGCAGAGATAAGAGGTGGGACGAGCAGTACTTC.

Written as DNA, the CDR3 is TGTGCCAGCAGTGAACAAGGGGTGACTGAAGCTTTCTTT. This encodes CASSEQGVTEAFF. The chain has TRBV6-1 and TRBJ1-1; weak D call: TRBD1 (5 bases). The V gene lost 2 bases and the J gene lost 5 bases, with 9 bases spanning the gap. In germline, CDR1 is MNHNS, CDR2 SASEGT. The CDR3 runs to 13 residues.

The chain has TRBV6-1 and TRBJ2-1; 7 nucleotides line up with TRBD1. Per the germline V gene, CDR1 is MNHNS and CDR2 is SASEGT. CDR3 length: 12 amino acids. V shed 4 bases, J shed 14 bases, and the junction held 8 bases outside the gene matches. Here the CDR3 DNA reads TGTGCCAGCAGTGGGGACAGCGCGAGTGAGTTCTTC. Its protein product is CASSGDSASEFF.

In regard to this clone: This same CDR3 is encoded by further DNA sequences in the sample. The gene calls are TRBV19 and TRBJ2-3; 7 bases fit TRBD2. The CDR3 extends over 18 amino acids. Germline V gene lookup returns CDR1 LNHDA and CDR2 SQIVND (reference sequence). The CDR3 loop reads CDPSKLEGLAVSTDTQYF. The CDR3 region has the DNA TGTGACCCCAGCAAGTTGGAGGGTCTAGCGGTTAGCACAGATACGCAGTATTTT.

The chain is built from TRBV25-1 and TRBJ1-2; 8 nucleotides agree with TRBD1. The germline V gene has CDR1 MGHDK and CDR2 SYGVNS. This CDR3 is 15 amino acids long. V dropped 3 bases and J dropped 0; count of bases not matched to a gene: 3. CDR3: CASSDRDRPNYGYTF. Written as DNA, the CDR3 is TGTGCCAGCAGTGATCGGGACAGGCCTAACTATGGCTACACCTTC.

This chain joins TRBV2 and TRBJ1-2; weak D call: TRBD1 (6 bases). V was clipped by 8 bases and J by 6 bases, with 13 bases between them. Looked up from germline, CDR1 is SNHLY and CDR2 is FYNNEI. CDR3 length: 12 amino acids. The CDR3 DNA follows: TGTGCCAGCCAGGGGCAGGTAAATGGCTACACCTTC. Residues: CASQGQVNGYTF.

This rearrangement joins TRBV28 to TRBJ2-1, with 10 bases lining up with TRBD1. CDR1 is MDHEN and CDR2 is SYDVKM in the germline V gene. J gave up 8 bases and V 4 bases, and 8 bases lay outside the gene matches. The CDR3 contains 15 residues. In DNA, the CDR3 is TGTGCCAGCAGTTCCCGGGACAGGGGAAGGTATGAGCAGTTCTTC. Translated: CASSSRDRGRYEQFF. Full variable domain (missing parts from reference TRBV28 and TRBJ2-1): DVKVTQSSRYLVKRTGEKVFLECVQDMDHENMFWYRQDPGLGLRLIYFSYDVKMKEKGDIPEGYSVSREKKERFSLILESASTNQTSMYLCASSSRDRGRYEQFFGPGTRLTVL.

The chain joins TRBV28 to TRBJ2-5, with D uncertain. The CDR3 covers 12 residues. The V and J ends lost 3 bases and 2 bases respectively, with 4 bases between them. Germline assignment: CDR1 MDHEN and CDR2 SYDVKM. The CDR3 region has the DNA TGTGCCAGCAGTTTCCTACAAGAGACCCAGTACTTC. This sequence encodes CASSFLQETQYF.

This chain connects TRBV18 to TRBJ1-2; maybe TRBD1 (5 bases). Trimming took off 7 bases at V and 8 bases at J, with 20 bases between the two ends. This CDR3 contains 14 residues. Per germline, CDR1 KGHSH and CDR2 LQKENI. The CDR3 sequence: CASFKGATEMGYTF. The CDR3 DNA sequence: TGTGCCAGCTTCAAAGGGGCCACGGAAATGGGCTACACCTTC.

The chain links TRBV19 to TRBJ1-4, with D perhaps TRBD1 (6 bases). Germline-derived CDR1 and CDR2 are LNHDA and SQIVND (reference sequence). Trimming stripped 10 bases from V and 5 bases from J, with 14 bases between. This CDR3 comprises 13 residues. CDR3 region: CANHTGNNEKLFF. The CDR3 nucleotides read TGTGCCAATCACACAGGGAACAATGAAAAACTGTTTTTT.

V usage is TRBV6-6 and J usage is TRBJ2-7, with 7 bases identical to TRBD1. Looked up from germline, CDR1 is MNHNY and CDR2 is SVGAGI (reference sequence). This CDR3 contains 14 residues. Losses at the gene ends were 6 bases for V and 4 bases for J; bases not matched to a gene: 9. In nucleotides, the CDR3 is TGTGCCAGCAGGACCGGGACAGATTTATACGAGCAGTACTTC. It is translated as CASRTGTDLYEQYF.

The chain has TRBV27 and TRBJ1-5, with 11 bases identical to TRBD1. Germline V CDR1 and CDR2: MNHEY, SMNVEV (reference sequence). The CDR3 has 18 residues. After removal of 6 bases from V and 0 bases from J, the junction contained 10 bases not matched to a gene. The CDR3 sequence: CASSPGQGVFYSNQPQHF. CDR3 in DNA: TGTGCCAGCAGCCCGGGACAGGGGGTATTCTATAGCAATCAGCCCCAGCATTTT.

The chain couples TRBV6-1 to TRBJ1-2; 8 bases align to TRBD1. Per the germline V gene, CDR1 is MNHNS and CDR2 is SASEGT. The CDR3 is 14 amino acids. V gave up 5 bases and J gave up 3 bases; unmatched junction bases: 5. The DNA of the CDR3 is TGTGCCAGCAGTCTGGACAGGGAGGACTATGGCTACACCTTC. This encodes CASSLDREDYGYTF.

The CDR3 spells CASSTNSRSWETQYF. DNA of the CDR3: TGTGCCAGCAGCACGAACAGTCGATCCTGGGAGACCCAGTACTTC. The rearrangement uses TRBV6-1 and TRBJ2-5; D unclear. With 6 bases removed from V and 5 bases from J, the gap between germline ends came to 19 bases. CDR3 size: 15 residues. Germline loops: CDR1 MNHNS, CDR2 SASEGT.

The chain combines TRBV7-3 with TRBJ2-5; D unresolved. Germline-derived CDR1 and CDR2 are SGHTA and FQGTGA. This CDR3 region has 13 residues. V was cut by 1 base and J by 4 bases, with 7 bases left in between. CDR3 residues: CASSLSSVETQYF. The CDR3 DNA is TGTGCCAGCAGCTTAAGTTCGGTAGAGACCCAGTACTTC.

The chain joins TRBV7-9 to TRBJ1-3; possible D gene TRBD1, 5 bases. The CDR3 totals 14 residues. V was shortened by 5 bases and J by 0 bases, with 8 bases between the two germline ends. Per germline, CDR1 SEHNR and CDR2 FQNEAQ (reference sequence). The DNA of the CDR3 is TGTGCCAGCAGCCGAGACAGCTCTGGAAACACCATATATTTT. This gives the protein CASSRDSSGNTIYF.

V and J are TRBV19 and TRBJ1-2; the match to TRBD1 covers 9 bases. V gave up 5 bases and J gave up 2 bases; unmatched junction bases: 6. The CDR3 covers 15 residues. In germline, CDR1 is LNHDA, CDR2 SQIVND (reference sequence). The CDR3 DNA follows: TGTGCCAGTAGTTCCCCGGGACAGGGCAACTATGGCTACACCTTC. Its translation: CASSSPGQGNYGYTF.

The chain carries TRBV9 and TRBJ1-6; 7 bases are shared with TRBD1. The CDR3 is 16 residues long. V was pared by 4 bases and J by 3 bases, with 7 bases of the junction left unmatched. CDR1 is SGDLS, CDR2 YYNGEE, per germline. The chain's CDR3 is CASSSRRGNYNSPLHF. CDR3 DNA: TGTGCCAGCAGCTCCCGCAGGGGGAACTATAATTCACCCCTCCACTTT.

As to this clone: This same CDR3 is encoded by further DNA sequences in the sample. The chain joins TRBV29-1 to TRBJ2-2; the D gene is possibly TRBD1 (5 bases). The CDR3 runs 14 residues. The V end was cut by 4 bases, the J end by 1 base, with 10 bases between. From germline, CDR1 is SQVTM and CDR2 ANQGSEA. CDR3 region: CSVGTGGNTGELFF. CDR3 coding DNA: TGCAGCGTTGGTACAGGTGGGAACACCGGGGAGCTGTTTTTT.

V and J are TRBV4-1 and TRBJ2-1; 10 positions agree with TRBD2. Looked up from germline, CDR1 is MGHRA and CDR2 is YSYEKL. The CDR3 length is 18 residues. The V segment lost 0 bases and the J segment 4 bases; nucleotides outside the gene matches: 9. The CDR3 region is CASSQDPLAGVFYNEQFF. The CDR3 DNA is TGCGCCAGCAGCCAAGATCCGCTAGCGGGGGTCTTTTACAATGAGCAGTTCTTC.

This chain joins TRBV6-5 and TRBJ2-7; 11 bases match TRBD1. The CDR3 is made up of 15 amino acids. Germline CDR1 MNHEY, CDR2 SVGAGI. The junction had 4 bases not matched to a gene; V was cut back by 0 bases and J by 6 bases. The CDR3 DNA is TGTGCCAGCAGTTACTCGGGGACAGGGGGTGGCGAGCAGTACTTC. Its translation: CASSYSGTGGGEQYF.